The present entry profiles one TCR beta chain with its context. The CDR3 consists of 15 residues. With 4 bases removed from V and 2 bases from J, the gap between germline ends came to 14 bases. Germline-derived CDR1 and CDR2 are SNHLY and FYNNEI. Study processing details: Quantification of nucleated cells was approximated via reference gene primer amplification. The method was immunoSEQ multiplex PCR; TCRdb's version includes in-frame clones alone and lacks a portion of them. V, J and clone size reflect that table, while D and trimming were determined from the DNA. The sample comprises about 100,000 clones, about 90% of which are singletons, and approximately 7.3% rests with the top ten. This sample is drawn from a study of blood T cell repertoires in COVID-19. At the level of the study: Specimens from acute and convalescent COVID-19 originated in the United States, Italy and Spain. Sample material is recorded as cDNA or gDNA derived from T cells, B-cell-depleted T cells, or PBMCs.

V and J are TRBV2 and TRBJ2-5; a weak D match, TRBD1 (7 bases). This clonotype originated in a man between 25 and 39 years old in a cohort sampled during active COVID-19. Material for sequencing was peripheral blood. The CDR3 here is CASSGGQGGQETQYF. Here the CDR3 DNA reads TGTGCCAGCAGTGGAGGGCAGGGGGGTCAAGAGACCCAGTACTTC.